The 8 T cell receptor beta chains presented below share a single source sample, sequenced in a study of cytomegalovirus exposure and HLA in healthy donors. Clones were read by immunoSEQ multiplex PCR, and TCRdb kept only the in-frame ones, dropping some. The sample contains approximately 110,000 clones, 88% of which appear only once. Sequenced sample: PBMCs. Source of these receptors: a woman aged 18-29 years in good health and CMV-seronegative.

The chain recombines TRBV7-2 with TRBJ2-5; no clear D. Germline V gene lookup returns CDR1 SGHTA and CDR2 FQGNSA. Trimming pared 4 bases from V and 2 bases from J, leaving 8 bases between. The CDR3 runs 13 residues. The CDR3 here is CASSSTVQETQYF. In nucleotides, the CDR3 is TGTGCCAGCAGCTCTACAGTTCAAGAGACCCAGTACTTC.

V usage is TRBV2 and J usage is TRBJ1-1; a weak D match, TRBD1 (6 bases). Germline values: CDR1 SNHLY, CDR2 FYNNEI. The germline V and J ends were trimmed by 5 bases and 1 base, with 11 bases remaining between them. The CDR3 length is 14 residues. The chain's CDR3 is CASSSTGSNTEAFF. In nucleotides, the CDR3 is TGTGCCAGCAGTTCAACAGGGTCGAACACTGAAGCTTTCTTT.

The chain joins TRBV5-1 to TRBJ2-7, with D possibly being TRBD1 (5 bases). The V and J ends lost 2 bases and 3 bases respectively, with 12 bases between them. The CDR3 has 14 residues. Germline CDR1 and CDR2: SGHRS and YFSETQ. The CDR3 DNA reads TGCGCCAGCAGCTTAGGCAGGGCTGACTACGAGCAGTACTTC. Translated: CASSLGRADYEQYF.

The CDR3 spells CASSLAAGAPEQFF. The CDR3 DNA reads TGCGCCAGCAGCTTGGCCGCGGGAGCACCTGAGCAGTTCTTC. The rearrangement links TRBV5-1 to TRBJ2-1; 7 bases match TRBD2. The CDR3 is 14 amino acids. The germline gives CDR1 SGHRS, CDR2 YFSETQ. J gave up 9 bases and V 0 bases, and 6 bases lay outside the gene matches.

This chain links TRBV30 with TRBJ2-1; 7 bases line up with TRBD2. V was pared by 4 bases and J by 0 bases, with 15 bases of the junction left unmatched. The CDR3 has 18 amino acids. Germline V CDR1 and CDR2: GTSNPN, SVGIG (reference sequence). DNA of the CDR3: TGTGCCTGGAATCCTTCCTTGACTAGCCCATACTCCTACAATGAGCAGTTCTTC. This encodes CAWNPSLTSPYSYNEQFF.

The V and J genes are TRBV13 and TRBJ2-7; a possible D gene is TRBD2 (5 bases). V was trimmed by 7 bases and J by 3 bases, leaving 19 bases between them. This CDR3 has 15 amino acids. Germline CDR1 and CDR2: PRHDT and FYEKMQ (reference sequence). This CDR3 reads CASTLRAGGGYEQYF. CDR3 coding DNA: TGTGCCAGCACCCTGAGGGCCGGCGGAGGCTACGAGCAGTACTTC.

The genes are TRBV5-6 and TRBJ1-2; D remains unclear. Germline values: CDR1 SGHDT, CDR2 YYEEEE. This CDR3 has 14 residues. V was shortened by 0 bases and J by 2 bases, with 8 bases between the two germline ends. This CDR3 is CASSLGALNYGYTF. The CDR3 region has the DNA TGTGCCAGCAGCTTGGGGGCCCTCAACTATGGCTACACCTTC.

The J gene is TRBJ1-1, the V gene TRBV7-9; 8 bases agree with TRBD1. V dropped 0 bases and J dropped 1; count of bases not matched to a gene: 1. This CDR3 has 15 residues. Germline V gene sequence: CDR1 SEHNR, CDR2 FQNEAQ (reference sequence). CDR3 coding DNA: TGTGCCAGCAGCTTAGCCGACAGGGGGAACACTGAAGCTTTCTTT. It specifies CASSLADRGNTEAFF.